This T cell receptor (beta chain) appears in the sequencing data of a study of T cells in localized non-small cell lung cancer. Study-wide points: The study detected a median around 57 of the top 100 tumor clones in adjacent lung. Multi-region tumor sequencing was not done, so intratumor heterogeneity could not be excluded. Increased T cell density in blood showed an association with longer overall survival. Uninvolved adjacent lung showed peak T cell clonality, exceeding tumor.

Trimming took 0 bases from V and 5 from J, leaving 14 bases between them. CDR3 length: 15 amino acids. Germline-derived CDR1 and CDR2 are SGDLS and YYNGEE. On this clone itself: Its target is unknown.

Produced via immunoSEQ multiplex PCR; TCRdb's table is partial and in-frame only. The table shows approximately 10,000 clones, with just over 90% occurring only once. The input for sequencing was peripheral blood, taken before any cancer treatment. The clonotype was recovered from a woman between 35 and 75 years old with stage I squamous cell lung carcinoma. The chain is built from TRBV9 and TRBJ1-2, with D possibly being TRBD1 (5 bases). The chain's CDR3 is CASSVGLTGDYGYTF. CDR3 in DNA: TGTGCCAGCAGCGTAGGGCTTACAGGAGATTATGGCTACACCTTC.